The 16 T cell receptor beta chains below were found in one sample sequenced in a study of cytomegalovirus exposure and HLA in healthy donors. 60 Vbeta and 13 Jbeta primers were used in PCR. The method was immunoSEQ multiplex PCR; TCRdb's version includes in-frame clones alone and lacks a portion of them. This table holds around 200,000 clones, around four fifths found once. Sequencing was carried out using PBMCs. The receptors come from a woman aged 45-65 years in good health and CMV-seropositive.

The chain is built from TRBV5-1 and TRBJ1-6; TRBD1 matches 11 bases. The CDR3 runs 17 residues. V trimming: 0 bases; J trimming: 6 bases; junction bases outside the gene matches: 5. Germline V gene data show CDR1 as SGHRS and CDR2 as YFSETQ. In nucleotides, the CDR3 is TGCGCCAGCAGCTTGGGGGACAGGGGGTTTAGTAATTCACCCCTCCACTTT. Translating it yields CASSLGDRGFSNSPLHF.

CDR3 region: CASSIERGGSEQFF. DNA of the CDR3: TGTGCCAGTAGTATTGAGCGGGGGGGAAGTGAGCAGTTCTTC. The chain joins TRBV19 to TRBJ2-1, with 10 positions matching TRBD2. The CDR3 length is 14 residues. With V trimmed by 3 bases and J by 9 bases, 5 bases remained unmatched. CDR1 is LNHDA, CDR2 SQIVND, per germline (reference sequence).

This clone was counted a single time. The sample holds other DNA sequences that translate to the same CDR3. This chain joins TRBV5-1 and TRBJ1-2, with TRBD1 identical over 8 bases. The germline CDR1 and CDR2 sequences are SGHRS and YFSETQ. CDR3 length equals 14 residues. J lost 4 bases, V lost 2 bases, and 4 bases had no gene match. The CDR3 reads CASSFGQGAYGYTF. CDR3 sequence (DNA): TGCGCCAGCAGCTTCGGACAGGGCGCCTATGGCTACACCTTC.

This clone showed up just once. The V and J genes are TRBV7-2 and TRBJ1-1; no clear D. The V end lost 1 base, the J end lost 8 bases, and 8 bases lay between the germline ends. This CDR3 spans 12 amino acids. Germline values: CDR1 SGHTA, CDR2 FQGNSA. The CDR3 loop reads CASSLERSEAFF. The CDR3 DNA is TGTGCCAGCAGCTTAGAGAGATCCGAAGCTTTCTTT.

The rearrangement links TRBV6-1 to TRBJ2-6, with no clear D. V lost 3 bases, J lost 0 bases, and 6 bases lay in between. Germline CDR1 MNHNS, CDR2 SASEGT. The CDR3 spans 15 residues. The CDR3 DNA sequence: TGTGCCAGCAGTGACGAGAGCTCTGGGGCCAACGTCCTGACTTTC. Encoded protein: CASSDESSGANVLTF.

V usage is TRBV5-1 and J usage is TRBJ1-1; D is unresolved. Trimming stripped 0 bases from V and 1 base from J, with 7 bases between. Germline V gene sequence: CDR1 SGHRS, CDR2 YFSETQ. CDR3 length: 14 amino acids. The CDR3 spells CASSLGLPNTEAFF. The CDR3 DNA reads as TGCGCCAGCAGCTTGGGACTGCCGAACACTGAAGCTTTCTTT.

The CDR3 reads CASRPGLPPRGNYGYTF. The CDR3 nucleotides are TGTGCCAGCAGGCCGGGACTCCCCCCCCGGGGAAACTATGGCTACACCTTC. The rearrangement uses TRBV28 and TRBJ1-2; a possible D gene is TRBD1 (5 bases). This CDR3 is built from 17 residues. Trimming cost V 6 bases and J 2 bases, with 22 bases left between them. Germline V gene data show CDR1 as MDHEN and CDR2 as SYDVKM.

The table lists this clone with a few counts. This chain uses TRBV30 with TRBJ2-5; maybe TRBD2 (6 bases). The ends were cut back, 1 base at V and 5 bases at J, with 14 bases in the middle. The CDR3 contains 14 residues. Germline assignment: CDR1 GTSNPN and CDR2 SVGIG (reference sequence). The CDR3 region has the DNA TGTGCCTGGAGTGGGTGGGCGGGGAAGGAGACCCAGTACTTC. Its protein is CAWSGWAGKETQYF.

The chain couples TRBV7-8 to TRBJ2-2; a possible D gene is TRBD2 (6 bases). Germline V CDR1 and CDR2: SGHVS, FQNEAQ. V was clipped by 0 bases and J by 6 bases, with 11 bases between them. The CDR3 spans 15 residues. Here the CDR3 DNA reads TGTGCCAGCAGCTTAGCGCGGGCTAGCGCCGGGGAGCTGTTTTTT. Encoded protein: CASSLARASAGELFF.

The J gene is TRBJ1-2, the V gene TRBV30, with 7 bases matching TRBD1. Germline V lookup: CDR1 GTSNPN, CDR2 SVGIG (reference sequence). With V trimmed by 7 bases and J by 0 bases, 8 bases remained unmatched. This CDR3 spans 14 amino acids. The CDR3 is CASGQKGSNYGYTF. For the CDR3, the DNA is TGTGCCTCGGGACAGAAAGGATCTAACTATGGCTACACCTTC.

The V call is TRBV19, the J call TRBJ1-5; D uncertain. The V gene lost 5 bases and the J gene lost 4 bases, with 18 bases spanning the gap. Germline V gene sequence: CDR1 LNHDA, CDR2 SQIVND (reference sequence). The CDR3 runs to 16 residues. In nucleotides, the CDR3 is TGTGCCAGTAGTGCCCACCAGGCTAGAGGGAATCAGCCCCAGCATTTT. This sequence encodes CASSAHQARGNQPQHF.

The V and J genes are TRBV29-1 and TRBJ2-7; D gene uncertain. Trimming removed 7 bases at V and 6 bases at J, with 10 bases between. The CDR3 runs to 10 residues. CDR1 and CDR2 from the germline V gene are SQVTM and ANQGSEA. This CDR3 reads CSALSSEQYF. The DNA of the CDR3 is TGCAGCGCCCTCTCGTCCGAGCAGTACTTC.

The chain carries TRBV5-1 and TRBJ2-7, with TRBD2 as a possible D gene (6 bases). This CDR3 contains 12 residues. Trimming shortened V by 3 bases and J by 7 bases, and 11 bases separated the two germline ends. CDR1 SGHRS and CDR2 YFSETQ come from the germline V gene. DNA for the CDR3: TGCGCCAGCAGCTGGGAGGAGGGAGAGCAGTACTTC. Its translation: CASSWEEGEQYF.

This sequence joins TRBV28 and TRBJ1-5; a possible D gene is TRBD1 (6 bases). The CDR3 loop spans 15 amino acids. The V end lost 7 bases, the J end lost 7 bases, and 20 bases lay between the germline ends. The germline V gene encodes CDR1 MDHEN and CDR2 SYDVKM. CDR3 in amino acids: CASKMQGILYQPQHF. The CDR3 nucleotides read TGTGCCAGCAAAATGCAGGGGATCCTGTACCAGCCCCAGCATTTT.

The chain's CDR3 is CASIHFPGESTEAFF. DNA of the CDR3: TGTGCCAGCATCCATTTCCCCGGGGAAAGCACTGAAGCTTTCTTT. The rearrangement links TRBV6-5 to TRBJ1-1; D is unclear. Trimming removed 7 bases at V and 4 bases at J, with 19 bases between. The CDR3 spans 15 residues. Germline-derived CDR1 and CDR2 are MNHEY and SVGAGI.

The chain recombines TRBV7-2 with TRBJ2-3; D might be TRBD2 (5 bases). CDR3 length: 14 amino acids. V dropped 1 base and J dropped 2 bases, with 7 bases sitting between them. Germline CDR1 SGHTA, CDR2 FQGNSA. CDR3 residues: CASSLGGFTDTQYF. CDR3 sequence (DNA): TGTGCCAGCAGCTTAGGCGGGTTCACAGATACGCAGTATTTT.